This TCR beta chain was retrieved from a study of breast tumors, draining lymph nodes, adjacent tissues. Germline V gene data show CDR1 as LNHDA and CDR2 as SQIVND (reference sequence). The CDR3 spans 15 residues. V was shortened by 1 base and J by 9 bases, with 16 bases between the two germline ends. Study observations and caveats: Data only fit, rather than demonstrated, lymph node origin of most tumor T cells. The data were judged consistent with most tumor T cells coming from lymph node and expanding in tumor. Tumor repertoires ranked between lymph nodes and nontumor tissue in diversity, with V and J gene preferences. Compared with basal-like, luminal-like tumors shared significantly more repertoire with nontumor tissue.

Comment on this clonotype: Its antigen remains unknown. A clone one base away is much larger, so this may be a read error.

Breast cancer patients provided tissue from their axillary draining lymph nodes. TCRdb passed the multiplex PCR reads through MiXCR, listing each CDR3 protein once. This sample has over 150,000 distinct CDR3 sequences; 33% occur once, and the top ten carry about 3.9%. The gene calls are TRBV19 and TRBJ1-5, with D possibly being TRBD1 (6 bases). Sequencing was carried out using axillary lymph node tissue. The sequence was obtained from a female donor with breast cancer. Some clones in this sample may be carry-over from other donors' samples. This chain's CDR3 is CASSIVEGVDRPQHF. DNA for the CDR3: TGTGCCAGTAGTATAGTAGAGGGGGTTGATCGGCCCCAGCATTTT. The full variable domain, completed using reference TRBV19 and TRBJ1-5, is DGGITQSPKYLFRKEGQNVTLSCEQNLNHDAMYWYRQDPGQGLRLIYYSQIVNDFQKGDIAEGYSVSREKKESFPLTVTSAQKNPTAFYLCASSIVEGVDRPQHFGDGTRLSIL.